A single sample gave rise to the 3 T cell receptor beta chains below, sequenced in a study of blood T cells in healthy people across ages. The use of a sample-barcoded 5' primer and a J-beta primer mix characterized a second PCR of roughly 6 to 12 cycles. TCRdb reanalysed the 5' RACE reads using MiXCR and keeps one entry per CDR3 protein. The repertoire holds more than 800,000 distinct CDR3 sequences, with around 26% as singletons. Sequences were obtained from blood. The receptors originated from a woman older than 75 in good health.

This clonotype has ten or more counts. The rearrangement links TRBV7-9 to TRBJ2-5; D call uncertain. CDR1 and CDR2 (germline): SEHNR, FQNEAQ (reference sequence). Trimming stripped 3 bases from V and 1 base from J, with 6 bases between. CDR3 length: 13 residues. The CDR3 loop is CASSFSAQETQYF. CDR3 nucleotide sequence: TGTGCCAGCAGCTTCTCCGCCCAAGAGACCCAGTACTTC.

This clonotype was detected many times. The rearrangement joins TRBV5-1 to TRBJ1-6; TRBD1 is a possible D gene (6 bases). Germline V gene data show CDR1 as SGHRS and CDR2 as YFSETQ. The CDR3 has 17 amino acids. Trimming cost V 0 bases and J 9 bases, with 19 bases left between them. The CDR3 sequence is CASSLDPYTGFGSPLHF. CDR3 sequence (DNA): TGCGCCAGCAGCTTGGACCCCTACACAGGGTTCGGTTCACCCCTCCACTTT.

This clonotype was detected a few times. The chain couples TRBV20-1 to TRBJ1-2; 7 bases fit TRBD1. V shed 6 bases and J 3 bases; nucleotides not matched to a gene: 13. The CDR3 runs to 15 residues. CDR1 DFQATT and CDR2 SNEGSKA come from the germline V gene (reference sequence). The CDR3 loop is CSAQLPGQIYYGYTF. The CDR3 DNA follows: TGCAGTGCCCAACTTCCGGGACAGATTTACTATGGCTACACCTTC.